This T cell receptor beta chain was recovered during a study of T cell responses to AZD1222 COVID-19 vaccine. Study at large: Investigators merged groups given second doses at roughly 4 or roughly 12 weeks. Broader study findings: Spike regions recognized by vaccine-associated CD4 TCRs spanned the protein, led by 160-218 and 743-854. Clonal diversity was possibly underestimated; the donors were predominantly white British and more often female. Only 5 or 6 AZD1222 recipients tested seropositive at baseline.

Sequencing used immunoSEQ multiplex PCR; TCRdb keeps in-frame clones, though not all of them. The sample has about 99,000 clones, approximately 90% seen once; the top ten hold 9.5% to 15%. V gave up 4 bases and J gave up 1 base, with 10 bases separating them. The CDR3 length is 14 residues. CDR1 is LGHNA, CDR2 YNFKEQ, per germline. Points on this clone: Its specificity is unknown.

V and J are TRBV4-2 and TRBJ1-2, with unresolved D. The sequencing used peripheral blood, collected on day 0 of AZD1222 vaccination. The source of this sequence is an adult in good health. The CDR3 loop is CASSPRMDNYGYTF. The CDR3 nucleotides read TGTGCCAGCAGCCCCCGGATGGATAACTATGGCTACACCTTC.